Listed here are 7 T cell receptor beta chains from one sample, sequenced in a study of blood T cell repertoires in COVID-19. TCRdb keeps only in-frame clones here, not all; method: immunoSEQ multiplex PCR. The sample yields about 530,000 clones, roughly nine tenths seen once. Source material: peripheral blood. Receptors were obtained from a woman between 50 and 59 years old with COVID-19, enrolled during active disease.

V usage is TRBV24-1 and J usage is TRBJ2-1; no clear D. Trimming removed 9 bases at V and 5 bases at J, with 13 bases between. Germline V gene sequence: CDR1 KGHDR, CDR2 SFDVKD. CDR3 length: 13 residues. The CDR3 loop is CATSAGQNNEQFF. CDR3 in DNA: TGTGCCACCTCCGCAGGCCAGAACAATGAGCAGTTCTTC.

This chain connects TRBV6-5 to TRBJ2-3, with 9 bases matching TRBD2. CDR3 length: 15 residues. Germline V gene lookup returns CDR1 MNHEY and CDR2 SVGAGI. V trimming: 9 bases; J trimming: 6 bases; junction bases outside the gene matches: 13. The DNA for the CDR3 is TGTGCCAGTACATCATATGCGGGGGGGCAGGATACGCAGTATTTT. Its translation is CASTSYAGGQDTQYF.

The CDR3 DNA follows: TGCGCCAGCAGTGAGTCGACAGAGATGAACACTGAAGCTTTCTTT. Protein sequence: CASSESTEMNTEAFF. The chain has TRBV10-1 and TRBJ1-1, with D perhaps matching TRBD1 (5 bases). Trimming removed 0 bases at V and 0 bases at J, with 8 bases between. This CDR3 spans 15 amino acids. Germline V lookup: CDR1 WNHNN, CDR2 SYGVQD (reference sequence).

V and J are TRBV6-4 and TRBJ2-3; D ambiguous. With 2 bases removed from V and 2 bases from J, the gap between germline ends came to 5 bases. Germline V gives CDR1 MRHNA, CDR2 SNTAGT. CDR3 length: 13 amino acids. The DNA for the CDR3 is TGTGCCAGCAGTGACGGCCCCACAGATACGCAGTATTTT. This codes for CASSDGPTDTQYF.

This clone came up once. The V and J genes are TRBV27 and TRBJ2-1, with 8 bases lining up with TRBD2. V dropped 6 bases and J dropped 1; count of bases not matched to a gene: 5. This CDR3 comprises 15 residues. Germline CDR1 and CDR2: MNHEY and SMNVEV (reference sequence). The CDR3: CASSRRGGSYNEQFF. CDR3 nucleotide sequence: TGTGCCAGCAGCCGCCGGGGGGGATCCTACAATGAGCAGTTCTTC.

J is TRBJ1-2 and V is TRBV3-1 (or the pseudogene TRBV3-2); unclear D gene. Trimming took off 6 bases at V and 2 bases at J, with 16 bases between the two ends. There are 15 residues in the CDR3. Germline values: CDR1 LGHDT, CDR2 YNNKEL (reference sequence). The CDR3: CASSYGLGGNYGYTF. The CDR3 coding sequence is TGTGCCAGCAGTTACGGCCTAGGTGGGAACTATGGCTACACCTTC.

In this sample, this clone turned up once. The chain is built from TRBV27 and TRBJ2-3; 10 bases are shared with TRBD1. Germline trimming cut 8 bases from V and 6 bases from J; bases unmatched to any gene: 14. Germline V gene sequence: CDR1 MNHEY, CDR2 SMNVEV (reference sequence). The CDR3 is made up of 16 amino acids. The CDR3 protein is CASVPGTGVVTDTQYF. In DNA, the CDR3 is TGTGCCAGCGTCCCCGGGACAGGGGTTGTGACGGATACGCAGTATTTT.